The rows below give T cell receptor beta chains drawn from one sample of a study of blood T cell repertoires in COVID-19. Clones were read by immunoSEQ multiplex PCR, and TCRdb kept only the in-frame ones, dropping some. The profile shows approximately 210,000 clones, around 84% of them singletons. Sequencing input: peripheral blood. The receptor source for this set is a woman older than 75 with COVID-19, enrolled during active disease. Both conserved end residues are part of each CDR3. The D gene is left open where the match is weak. Only some rows state a clone size, as once, few, many or a class for expanded clones.

d_call	j_call	v_call	clone_size	cdr3_aa	cdr3_nt
.	TRBJ1-5	TRBV21-1	.	CASSKTKTAYSNQPQHF	TGTGCCAGCAGCAAAACAAAGACAGCTTATAGCAATCAGCCCCAGCATTTT
TRBD1	TRBJ2-5	TRBV3-1/TRBV3-2	.	CASSQPGQKYF	TGTGCCAGCAGCCAGCCGGGACAGAAGTACTTC
.	TRBJ1-2	TRBV4-3	.	CASSQEPAGVGYTF	TGCGCCAGCAGCCAAGAGCCCGCAGGGGTGGGCTACACCTTC
.	TRBJ2-7	TRBV6-2/TRBV6-3	.	CASSYGLEALSYEQYF	TGTGCCAGCAGTTACGGTTTAGAGGCCTTGTCCTACGAGCAGTACTTC
.	TRBJ2-1	TRBV5-1	few	CASSLQGVEAGNEQFF	TGCGCCAGCAGCTTACAGGGAGTTGAAGCGGGAAATGAGCAGTTCTTC
.	TRBJ1-5	TRBV28	.	CASNLGGGPHSNQPQHF	TGTGCCAGCAACCTTGGGGGGGGACCCCATAGCAATCAGCCCCAGCATTTT
TRBD2	TRBJ2-2	TRBV13	.	CASSPRELAGFGELFF	TGTGCCAGCAGCCCACGTGAACTAGCGGGGTTCGGGGAGCTGTTTTTT
.	TRBJ1-5	TRBV18	once	CASSPLSRAGGYSNQPQHF	TGTGCCAGCTCACCACTTAGCAGGGCTGGCGGTTATAGCAATCAGCCCCAGCATTTT
.	TRBJ2-2	TRBV15	.	CATSRDVRTGELFF	TGTGCCACCAGCAGAGATGTGCGTACCGGGGAGCTGTTTTTT
TRBD1	TRBJ1-1	TRBV12-3/TRBV12-4	.	CASSRGMGVAFF	TGTGCCAGCAGCAGGGGGATGGGGGTAGCTTTCTTT
.	TRBJ1-5	TRBV5-5	.	CASSHGGESQPQHF	TGTGCCAGCAGCCATGGAGGGGAGAGTCAGCCCCAGCATTTT
TRBD1	TRBJ1-4	TRBV7-6	.	CASSLGPDRGNEKLFF	TGTGCCAGCAGCTTGGGACCCGACAGGGGTAATGAAAAACTGTTTTTT
.	TRBJ2-3	TRBV7-2	.	CASSLGVERIDTQYF	TGTGCCAGCAGCTTAGGGGTCGAGCGGATAGATACGCAGTATTTT
.	TRBJ1-3	TRBV6-5	.	CASSYSFPGSGNTIYF	TGTGCCAGCAGTTACTCGTTCCCGGGATCTGGAAACACCATATATTTT
.	TRBJ1-1	TRBV2	.	CASSVEGSTEAFF	TGTGCCAGCAGTGTTGAAGGGAGCACTGAAGCTTTCTTT
.	TRBJ2-3	TRBV3-1/TRBV3-2	.	CASSPTRLSQYF	TGTGCCAGCAGCCCGACTCGTTTGTCGCAGTATTTT
.	TRBJ1-5	TRBV2	.	CASSEASTGNQPQHF	TGTGCCAGCAGTGAAGCAAGCACAGGCAATCAGCCCCAGCATTTT
TRBD1	TRBJ1-2	TRBV28	.	CASSGQGASGYTF	TGTGCCAGCAGCGGACAGGGGGCCTCTGGCTACACCTTC
TRBD1	TRBJ2-1	TRBV27	.	CASTKMGTGMAPLYNEQFF	TGTGCCAGCACCAAAATGGGGACAGGGATGGCCCCCCTCTACAATGAGCAGTTCTTC
TRBD1	TRBJ1-2	TRBV6-5	.	CASRGDRGTYGYTF	TGTGCCAGCAGGGGGGACAGGGGGACCTATGGCTACACCTTC
TRBD1	TRBJ1-2	TRBV11-2	.	CASSQTFGTGTTYTF	TGTGCCAGCAGCCAGACTTTCGGGACAGGGACTACCTACACCTTC
TRBD2	TRBJ2-5	TRBV5-4	few	CASSWNSGGQETQYF	TGTGCCAGCAGCTGGAACTCGGGGGGCCAAGAGACCCAGTACTTC
TRBD1	TRBJ2-3	TRBV19	.	CASSIGTGRPDTQYF	TGTGCCAGTAGTATAGGGACAGGGAGGCCAGATACGCAGTATTTT
.	TRBJ1-2	TRBV20-1	.	CSAMPLGGYTF	TGCAGTGCTATGCCCCTAGGTGGCTACACCTTC
.	TRBJ1-5	TRBV28	once	CASSTRGNQPQHF	TGTGCCAGCAGCACCCGGGGCAATCAGCCCCAGCATTTT
.	TRBJ2-5	TRBV9	once	CASSVAGGALGGGQETQYF	TGTGCCAGCAGCGTAGCGGGGGGCGCCCTGGGTGGGGGACAAGAGACCCAGTACTTC
TRBD2	TRBJ2-2	TRBV5-1	.	CASSLTPGGRTGELFF	TGCGCCAGCAGCCTCACCCCGGGGGGTCGGACCGGGGAGCTGTTTTTT
.	TRBJ1-1	TRBV7-8	.	CASSLEGQAAEAFF	TGTGCCAGCAGCTTAGAGGGGCAGGCTGCCGAAGCTTTCTTT
TRBD1	TRBJ1-1	TRBV3-1/TRBV3-2	.	CASSSLRGARGVTEAFF	TGTGCCAGCAGCTCCTTAAGGGGGGCCAGGGGGGTCACTGAAGCTTTCTTT
.	TRBJ1-4	TRBV5-5	.	CASSLAVEARLFF	TGTGCCAGCAGCTTGGCCGTGGAGGCTCGGCTGTTTTTT
TRBD1	TRBJ1-2	TRBV6-5	.	CASSRGLRTGYGYTF	TGTGCCAGCAGTCGGGGCCTGAGGACAGGCTATGGCTACACCTTC
.	TRBJ1-4	TRBV9	.	CASSVGTVTNEKLFF	TGTGCCAGCAGCGTAGGGACAGTAACTAATGAAAAACTGTTTTTT
.	TRBJ1-2	TRBV3-1/TRBV3-2	.	CASSQPRQASAF	TGTGCCAGCAGCCAACCTCGACAAGCTTCTGCCTTC
.	TRBJ2-1	TRBV6-2/TRBV6-3	few	CASSLATYNEQFF	TGTGCCAGCAGTCTAGCGACCTACAATGAGCAGTTCTTC
TRBD1	TRBJ2-3	TRBV15	.	CATSRNRGPSTDTQYF	TGTGCCACCAGCAGAAACAGGGGCCCTAGCACAGATACGCAGTATTTT
TRBD1	TRBJ2-7	TRBV2	.	CASQDRLSSYEQYF	TGTGCCTCCCAGGACAGGCTAAGCTCCTACGAGCAGTACTTC
.	TRBJ1-5	TRBV27	few	CASSSDRGQPQHF	TGTGCCAGCAGTTCCGACCGGGGTCAGCCCCAGCATTTT
.	TRBJ1-5	TRBV12-3/TRBV12-4	.	CASSLGAEVPQHF	TGTGCCAGCAGTTTAGGGGCTGAAGTGCCCCAGCATTTT
.	TRBJ2-2	TRBV29-1	.	CSVGREGRYTGELFF	TGCAGCGTTGGGCGAGAGGGCCGTTATACCGGGGAGCTGTTTTTT
.	TRBJ1-2	TRBV24-1	.	CATSVRGWDGYTF	TGTGCCACCAGTGTACGAGGGTGGGATGGCTACACCTTC
TRBD1	TRBJ1-2	TRBV5-4	.	CASSTKTGDNYGYTF	TGTGCCAGCAGCACAAAGACAGGGGATAACTATGGCTACACCTTC
.	TRBJ1-2	TRBV18	.	CASSPQGYHGYTF	TGTGCCAGCTCACCTCAGGGGTATCATGGCTACACCTTC
TRBD2	TRBJ2-5	TRBV3-1/TRBV3-2	few	CASKGLARETQYF	TGTGCCAGCAAGGGACTAGCTAGGGAGACCCAGTACTTC
.	TRBJ1-6	TRBV7-9	.	CASSSIGGAGNSPLHF	TGTGCCAGCAGCTCGATAGGGGGGGCAGGTAATTCACCCCTCCACTTT
TRBD2	TRBJ2-6	TRBV6-1	.	CASSESGGAGANVLTF	TGTGCCAGCAGTGAATCCGGGGGGGCTGGGGCCAACGTCCTGACTTTC
.	TRBJ1-1	TRBV27	.	CASSVYRVGVGGVAEAFF	TGTGCCAGCAGTGTATACAGGGTAGGAGTGGGGGGGGTGGCTGAAGCTTTCTTT
TRBD2	TRBJ2-5	TRBV7-3	.	CACSLRGFGGGRQETQYF	TGTGCCTGCAGCTTAAGGGGTTTTGGGGGGGGGAGGCAAGAGACCCAGTACTTC
TRBD2	TRBJ2-5	TRBV7-8	.	CASSLAPAGGKETQYF	TGTGCCAGCAGCTTAGCCCCCGCGGGGGGGAAAGAGACCCAGTACTTC
.	TRBJ2-2	TRBV19	.	CASKNSGTPPTGELFF	TGTGCCAGTAAGAATTCCGGGACACCGCCTACCGGGGAGCTGTTTTTT
TRBD1	TRBJ2-2	TRBV5-4	.	CASTQGGTGDSQELFF	TGTGCCAGCACCCAAGGCGGGACAGGGGATTCCCAAGAGCTGTTTTTT
.	TRBJ2-7	TRBV5-5	.	CASSPRLGRYEQYF	TGTGCCAGCAGCCCGAGGTTGGGGCGGTACGAGCAGTACTTC
TRBD2	TRBJ2-5	TRBV5-1	once	CATTAGGPWETQYF	TGCGCCACCACAGCGGGGGGGCCGTGGGAGACCCAGTACTTC
TRBD1	TRBJ1-1	TRBV18	few	CASSPGQGEAFF	TGTGCCAGCTCACCGGGACAGGGAGAAGCTTTCTTT
TRBD1	TRBJ1-5	TRBV2	.	CASRGAMGTGGQPQHF	TGTGCCAGCAGGGGAGCGATGGGGACAGGGGGTCAGCCCCAGCATTTT
.	TRBJ2-2	TRBV5-1	.	CASSPGGANTGELFF	TGCGCCAGCAGCCCCGGCGGGGCGAACACCGGGGAGCTGTTTTTT
TRBD1	TRBJ1-3	TRBV25-1	.	CASRMTGSGNTIYF	TGTGCCAGCAGGATGACAGGGTCCGGAAACACCATATATTTT